This TCR beta chain was profiled in a study of T cell responses to AZD1222 COVID-19 vaccine. The protocol was immunoSEQ multiplex PCR, while the TCRdb copy is restricted to in-frame clones and leaves out a portion. The sample gives 80,000 to 90,000 clones, 85% to 90% of which show up once; 4.5% to 5% is in the top ten. Germline CDR1 reads DFQATT; CDR2 reads SNEGSKA (reference sequence). V lost 3 bases and J lost 2, with 7 bases in between. The CDR3 totals 13 residues. This rearrangement joins TRBV20-1 to TRBJ2-2, with D unresolved. The clonotype originates from an adult who received the AZD1222 COVID-19 vaccine. The sample here was peripheral blood, taken 28 days after the second AZD1222 dose. CDR3 amino acids: CSASGQNTGELFF. The CDR3 DNA reads as TGCAGTGCTAGTGGGCAAAACACCGGGGAGCTGTTTTTT.